The subject of this entry is one T cell receptor beta chain. The target antigen is unknown. These data are taken from a study of siplizumab effects on memory and regulatory T cells. Points from the study as a whole: Proof of suppressive function in proliferating Tregs from siplizumab cultures was not established. Controls had approximately 25% Treg-derived mappable alloreactive CD4+ clones on average, versus roughly 70% with siplizumab. Memory cells seemed less diverse than naive T cells, which seemed major alloresponse contributors.

Around 100,000 TCR templates per sample were assayed. TCRdb's copy holds only in-frame clones and misses some; the assay was immunoSEQ multiplex PCR. The data contain 50,000 to 75,000 clones, roughly 85% of them singletons. Germline V gene lookup returns CDR1 SGHAT and CDR2 FQNNGV. The CDR3 loop spans 11 amino acids. With 1 base removed from V and 12 bases from J, the gap between germline ends came to 9 bases. The J gene is TRBJ1-1, the V gene TRBV11-2; no firm D call. Sequenced material: memory CD4+ T cells sorted from blood. The sequence was obtained from a human donor in good health. The CDR3 nucleotides read TGTGCCAGCAGCTTAGCGGACCTGCCTTTCTTT. Its protein product is CASSLADLPFF.